This T cell receptor beta chain was recovered during a study of cytomegalovirus exposure and HLA in healthy donors. Study information: Ancestry clustering placed around 81% of roughly 410 genotyped donors in the Caucasian-associated cluster.

Whole-study findings and limits: Earlier analysis found most TCR beta V segments productive about 87% or about 30% of the time. The study found most TCR sequences rare, yet found some public TCRs in many donors. Compared with the roughly 700-donor mean, an Asian-associated ancestry cluster reportedly had fewer N-insertions, according to a later analysis.

Both 60 Vbeta primers and 13 Jbeta primers went into the PCR. Sequencing was performed with immunoSEQ multiplex PCR; in TCRdb, only in-frame clones are kept and a portion is missing. The table records about 150,000 clones, around 78% of them present only once. As regards this clone: Its antigen is currently unknown.

This CDR3 is built from 14 residues. The germline CDR1 and CDR2 sequences are LNHDA and SQIVND (reference sequence). After removal of 4 bases from V and 5 bases from J, the junction contained 4 bases not matched to a gene. The chain recombines TRBV19 with TRBJ1-4, with 7 bases aligning to TRBD1. This clonotype originated in a woman aged 50 to 60 in good health and CMV-seropositive. The material sequenced was PBMCs. CDR3 nucleotide sequence: TGTGCCAGTAGTACACGGGACAGAAATGAAAAACTGTTTTTT. Translated: CASSTRDRNEKLFF.